What follows are 22 T cell receptor beta chains derived from one specimen sequenced in a study of cytomegalovirus exposure and HLA in healthy donors. The PCR had 60 Vbeta and 13 Jbeta primers. Some clones are missing from TCRdb's copy, which holds only in-frame ones; the method was immunoSEQ multiplex PCR. This table has 150,000 to 200,000 clones, approximately 84% appearing once. The sequenced material came from PBMCs. These TCRs come from a girl aged 10-17 years in good health and CMV-seropositive.

The chain combines TRBV5-1 with TRBJ2-7, with TRBD1 as a possible D gene (5 bases). CDR1 is SGHRS and CDR2 is YFSETQ in the germline V gene. Trimming left V 4 bases short and J 3 bases short, with 14 bases between. The CDR3 loop spans 14 amino acids. CDR3 in DNA: TGCGCCAGCAGCGCTGGGGCAGGCGGCTACGAGCAGTACTTC. Translated: CASSAGAGGYEQYF.

J is TRBJ2-5 and V is TRBV5-1; TRBD2 agrees at 11 bases. The J call is uncertain, as TRBJ2-7 better fits the DNA end. CDR1 and CDR2 (germline): SGHRS, YFSETQ. CDR3 length equals 15 residues. The CDR3 loop reads CASREGLADLYEQYF. For the CDR3, the DNA is TGCGCCAGCAGGGAGGGACTAGCGGACTTATACGAGCAGTACTTC.

This sequence joins TRBV27 and TRBJ2-3, with 13 bases lining up with TRBD2. Unmatched junction bases numbered 5, after V lost 8 bases and J lost 3 bases. Germline CDR1 is MNHEY and CDR2 is SMNVEV (reference sequence). The CDR3 has 15 residues. This chain's CDR3 is CASSKLAGGTDTQYF. In DNA, the CDR3 is TGTGCCAGCTCTAAACTAGCGGGGGGGACAGATACGCAGTATTTT.

The chain uses TRBV4-1 and TRBJ1-5; D gene unclear. CDR3 size: 13 residues. Trimming removed 0 bases from V and 7 bases from J, with 7 bases in between. Germline CDR1 is MGHRA and CDR2 is YSYEKL. The CDR3 spells CASSQEGRQPQHF. DNA for the CDR3: TGCGCCAGCAGCCAAGAGGGCCGACAGCCCCAGCATTTT.

The chain employs TRBV6-6 and TRBJ2-7, with TRBD1 identical over 7 bases. The junction had 7 bases not matched to a gene; V was cut back by 2 bases and J by 0 bases. The CDR3 is 16 residues long. Germline CDR1 is MNHNY and CDR2 is SVGAGI (reference sequence). The chain's CDR3 is CASSYPTGQTSYEQYF. The CDR3 nucleotides read TGTGCCAGCAGTTACCCAACGGGACAGACCTCCTACGAGCAGTACTTC.

This rearrangement joins TRBV29-1 to TRBJ2-1; D ambiguous. Trimming took 7 bases from V and 3 from J, leaving 13 bases between them. Germline values: CDR1 SQVTM, CDR2 ANQGSEA. This CDR3 region has 13 residues. CDR3: CSGCFTIYNEQFF. The CDR3 DNA sequence: TGCAGCGGATGCTTTACTATCTACAATGAGCAGTTCTTC.

As to this clone: Other DNA sequences within the sample encode an identical CDR3. This chain links TRBV18 with TRBJ1-1; tentatively, D is TRBD1 (5 bases). The ends were cut back, 3 bases at V and 0 bases at J, with 8 bases in the middle. In germline, CDR1 is KGHSH, CDR2 LQKENI. CDR3 length equals 14 residues. Written as DNA, the CDR3 is TGTGCCAGCTCACCCGACAGATTGAACACTGAAGCTTTCTTT. Encoded protein: CASSPDRLNTEAFF.

The V and J genes are TRBV19 and TRBJ1-2; D possibly corresponds to TRBD1 (5 bases). Germline loops: CDR1 LNHDA, CDR2 SQIVND (reference sequence). V was cut by 2 bases and J by 2 bases, with 12 bases left in between. The CDR3 covers 15 residues. CDR3: CASSISGGFNYGYTF. The CDR3 bases are TGTGCCAGTAGTATATCGGGGGGATTCAACTATGGCTACACCTTC. The whole variable domain, filled in from reference TRBV19 and TRBJ1-2, reads DGGITQSPKYLFRKEGQNVTLSCEQNLNHDAMYWYRQDPGQGLRLIYYSQIVNDFQKGDIAEGYSVSREKKESFPLTVTSAQKNPTAFYLCASSISGGFNYGYTFGSGTRLTVV.

This chain links TRBV2 with TRBJ1-5; 9 nucleotides align to TRBD1. CDR1 SNHLY and CDR2 FYNNEI come from the germline V gene. V lost 5 bases, J lost 4 bases, and 3 bases stayed unmatched. CDR3 length: 14 amino acids. The CDR3 DNA follows: TGTGCCAGCAGTCAGACAGGGGGGAATCAGCCCCAGCATTTT. Residues: CASSQTGGNQPQHF.

This chain links TRBV5-6 with TRBJ2-7, with D perhaps TRBD1 (6 bases). Germline CDR1 reads SGHDT; CDR2 reads YYEEEE. This CDR3 contains 16 residues. The germline V and J ends were trimmed by 3 bases and 0 bases, with 16 bases remaining between them. The CDR3, as DNA: TGTGCCAGCAGCTGGGGGACACCGTTTAGCTCCTACGAGCAGTACTTC. Translated: CASSWGTPFSSYEQYF. The whole variable domain, remainder taken from reference TRBV5-6 and TRBJ2-7, is DAGVTQSPTHLIKTRGQQVTLRCSPKSGHDTVSWYQQALGQGPQFIFQYYEEEERQRGNFPDRFSGHQFPNYSSELNVNALLLGDSALYLCASSWGTPFSSYEQYFGPGTRLTVT.

The CDR3 reads CATRTSTGGNTIYF. CDR3 in DNA: TGTGCCACAAGGACCTCAACGGGGGGAAACACCATATATTTT. The chain has TRBV19 and TRBJ1-3; no clear D gene. This CDR3 comprises 14 residues. The V and J ends lost 10 bases and 4 bases respectively, with 17 bases between them. Germline CDR1 and CDR2: LNHDA and SQIVND (reference sequence).

This clone is a singleton in its sample. The V call is TRBV11-3, the J call TRBJ2-2, with 9 bases fitting TRBD1. V shed 4 bases and J 2 bases; nucleotides not matched to a gene: 11. Germline values: CDR1 SGHNT, CDR2 YENEEA. The CDR3 consists of 18 residues. CDR3 protein: CASSSRSRDRANTGELFF. Written as DNA, the CDR3 is TGTGCCAGCAGCTCTAGGTCCCGGGACAGGGCAAACACCGGGGAGCTGTTTTTT.

This clone appeared once. This rearrangement joins TRBV4-1 to TRBJ2-5, with D uncertain. This CDR3 has 15 amino acids. From germline, CDR1 is MGHRA and CDR2 YSYEKL. V dropped 1 base and J dropped 2 bases, with 11 bases sitting between them. CDR3 nucleotide sequence: TGCGCCAGCAGCCAAGTCTACCTCAAACAAGAGACCCAGTACTTC. Protein sequence: CASSQVYLKQETQYF.

The chain links TRBV27 to TRBJ1-2; maybe TRBD1 (6 bases). With 6 bases removed from V and 1 base from J, the gap between germline ends came to 9 bases. CDR3 size: 13 residues. Germline CDR1 MNHEY, CDR2 SMNVEV (reference sequence). In DNA, the CDR3 is TGTGCCAGCAGCCGACAGGATAACTATGGCTACACCTTC. As protein: CASSRQDNYGYTF.

This chain joins TRBV7-2 and TRBJ1-6, with D possibly being TRBD1 (6 bases). In germline, CDR1 is SGHTA, CDR2 FQGNSA. The CDR3 consists of 19 residues. V shed 1 base and J shed 0 bases, with 16 bases lying between them. CDR3 region: CASSLVALGGFSYNSPLHF. The DNA for the CDR3 is TGTGCCAGCAGCTTAGTAGCTTTAGGGGGATTCTCCTATAATTCACCCCTCCACTTT.

A single count supports this clone. In the same sample, other DNA sequences code for this CDR3. The CDR3 is CASSRRTVRPYGYTF. The CDR3 DNA reads as TGTGCCAGCAGCCGACGGACAGTTCGTCCCTATGGCTACACCTTC. The V gene is TRBV5-6, the J gene TRBJ1-2; D is possibly TRBD1 (6 bases). The length of the CDR3 is 15 residues. Trimming removed 4 bases from V and 4 bases from J, with 17 bases in between. The germline V gene has CDR1 SGHDT and CDR2 YYEEEE.

As DNA, the CDR3 is TGTGCCAGCAGTTACGAAGGGGGGGCGTACAATGAGCAGTTCTTC. Its protein product is CASSYEGGAYNEQFF. V gene TRBV6-5 combines with J gene TRBJ2-1; D perhaps matches TRBD2 (7 bases). Germline V gene data show CDR1 as MNHEY and CDR2 as SVGAGI. The germline V and J ends were trimmed by 2 bases and 4 bases, with 12 bases remaining between them. The CDR3 has 15 amino acids.

The chain links TRBV6-5 to TRBJ1-1, with 7 nucleotides matching TRBD1. The CDR3 loop spans 13 amino acids. Germline values: CDR1 MNHEY, CDR2 SVGAGI. V trimming: 6 bases; J trimming: 1 base; junction bases outside the gene matches: 2. This CDR3 reads CASSRQGNTEAFF. CDR3 nucleotides: TGTGCCAGCAGCAGACAGGGGAACACTGAAGCTTTCTTT.

This clone was counted between two and nine times. The chain combines TRBV27 with TRBJ1-1; maybe TRBD1 (6 bases). Trimming removed 1 base at V and 3 bases at J, with 12 bases between. Germline V gene data show CDR1 as MNHEY and CDR2 as SMNVEV (reference sequence). This CDR3 region has 15 residues. The CDR3, as DNA: TGTGCCAGCAGTTTATTGGGGCAGGGGTACACTGAAGCTTTCTTT. Its translation: CASSLLGQGYTEAFF.

This chain links TRBV2 with TRBJ1-5; D may be TRBD1 (5 bases). There are 14 residues in the CDR3. Germline lookup yields CDR1 SNHLY and CDR2 FYNNEI. Between the trimmed V and J ends, which lost 5 bases and 7 bases, there was a span of 15 bases. CDR3 amino acids: CASSLGRSGQPQHF. In DNA, the CDR3 is TGTGCCAGCAGTCTTGGGAGGTCAGGGCAGCCCCAGCATTTT.

Regarding this clone: In the same sample, other DNA sequences code for this CDR3. This chain uses TRBV19 with TRBJ2-2; D remains ambiguous. Germline CDR1 and CDR2: LNHDA and SQIVND (reference sequence). The CDR3 consists of 11 residues. CDR3 DNA: TGTGCTTCCGGAGTCACCGGGGAGCTGTTTTTT. Its protein product is CASGVTGELFF.

This clone appeared a few times. The chain employs TRBV5-4 and TRBJ1-1, with TRBD1 as a possible D gene (6 bases). Germline V gene data show CDR1 as SGHNT and CDR2 as YYREEE (reference sequence). With 0 bases removed from V and 1 base from J, the gap between germline ends came to 16 bases. The CDR3 is 17 residues long. The CDR3: CASSLEEGGAWNTEAFF. DNA of the CDR3: TGTGCCAGCAGCTTGGAGGAGGGGGGGGCATGGAACACTGAAGCTTTCTTT.